This is a list of T cell receptor beta chains from one sample in a study of blood T cells in healthy people across ages. Each CDR3 protein gets one entry after TCRdb re-called the 5' RACE reads with MiXCR. The sample has 590,000 or so distinct CDR3 sequences; about 30% are singletons. Source material: blood. The receptors stem from an elderly woman in good health. Each CDR3 is given with its conserved first and last residue. A D gene is named only where the DNA matches it firmly. Clone size is given for some rows only: seen once, a few or many times, or a class if the clone is expanded.

D gene | clone size | J gene | V gene | CDR3 protein | CDR3 DNA
- | few | TRBJ2-1 | TRBV19 | CASNYGTDNEQFF | TGTGCCAGTAATTACGGGACCGACAATGAGCAGTTCTTC
- | few | TRBJ1-1 | TRBV7-9 | CASSLAPRGGTEAFF | TGTGCCAGCAGCTTAGCGCCACGAGGCGGCACTGAAGCTTTCTTT
- | - | TRBJ2-2 | TRBV4-3 | CASSQDLAGGAGAEELFF | TGCGCCAGCAGCCAAGATCTCGCGGGTGGGGCTGGCGCCGAGGAGCTGTTTTTT
- | few | TRBJ2-3 | TRBV2 | CASREGGGGPTDTQYF | TGTGCCAGCAGGGAAGGGGGCGGGGGGCCCACAGATACGCAGTATTTT
TRBD1 | many | TRBJ2-3 | TRBV20-1 | CSARGTGAPDTQYF | TGCAGTGCTAGGGGGACAGGGGCCCCAGATACGCAGTATTTT
- | few | TRBJ1-2 | TRBV5-6 | CASSPTGFSGYTF | TGTGCCAGCAGCCCTACAGGGTTCAGTGGCTACACCTTC
TRBD2 | few | TRBJ2-3 | TRBV6-2/TRBV6-3 | CASNFLGGTTDTQYF | TGTGCCAGTAATTTTCTCGGGGGGACGACAGATACGCAGTATTTT
TRBD1 | - | TRBJ2-5 | TRBV7-8 | CASREDRAETQYF | TGTGCCAGCAGGGAGGACAGGGCTGAGACCCAGTACTTC
- | - | TRBJ2-7 | TRBV3-1 | CTSSQGDNRAVGYEQYF | TGTACCAGCAGCCAGGGTGATAACAGGGCGGTGGGCTACGAGCAGTACTTC
TRBD2 | many | TRBJ2-5 | TRBV29-1 | CSVRAGLAAQETQYF | TGCAGCGTTCGGGCGGGACTAGCGGCCCAAGAGACCCAGTACTTC
- | many | TRBJ2-1 | TRBV5-5 | CASSLRVGEQFF | TGTGCCAGCAGCTTGCGGGTGGGGGAGCAGTTCTTC
TRBD2 | many | TRBJ2-7 | TRBV6-2/TRBV6-3 | CASSYTGLASYEQYF | TGTGCCAGCAGTTATACGGGACTAGCCTCCTACGAGCAGTACTTC
- | few | TRBJ1-2 | TRBV7-8 | CASSFGGGVGYTF | TGTGCCAGCAGCTTTGGCGGGGGCGTTGGCTACACCTTC
- | - | TRBJ2-5 | TRBV6-5 | CASSRPGTETQYF | TGTGCCTCCTCACGGCCTGGGACAGAGACCCAGTACTTC
TRBD1 | - | TRBJ1-3 | TRBV7-9 | CASSSDRGLTGNTIYF | TGTGCCAGCAGCTCGGACAGGGGTCTTACCGGAAACACCATATATTTT
- | many | TRBJ1-5 | TRBV20-1 | CSARTYRDQPQHF | TGCAGTGCTAGGACTTACAGAGATCAGCCCCAGCATTTT
- | many | TRBJ2-7 | TRBV28 | CASIPGGNSYEQYF | TGTGCCAGCATCCCCGGGGGAAACTCCTACGAGCAGTACTTC
- | - | TRBJ1-4 | TRBV14 | CASSQVAGWNEKLFF | TGTGCCAGCAGCCAAGTGGCAGGTTGGAATGAAAAACTGTTTTTT
TRBD1 | many | TRBJ2-5 | TRBV5-4 | CASSLTGAPVGETQYF | TGTGCCAGCAGCTTGACAGGGGCCCCGGTGGGGGAGACCCAGTACTTC
- | few | TRBJ2-3 | TRBV12-3/TRBV12-4 | CPSSLNRATDTQYF | TGTCCCAGCAGTTTAAACAGGGCCACAGATACGCAGTATTTT
- | many | TRBJ2-7 | TRBV5-1 | CASSSWTAVNEQYF | TGCGCCAGCAGCTCCTGGACAGCGGTGAACGAGCAGTACTTC
- | many | TRBJ2-6 | TRBV6-1 | CASTRGSGANVLTF | TGTGCCAGCACGAGGGGCTCTGGGGCCAACGTCCTGACTTTC
TRBD1 | - | TRBJ1-6 | TRBV27 | CASSFRQGNSPLHF | TGTGCCAGCAGTTTCCGACAGGGGAATTCACCCCTCCACTTT
- | few | TRBJ1-5 | TRBV27 | CASSFRLLEPQHF | TGTGCCAGCAGTTTCAGGTTACTGGAGCCCCAGCATTTT
- | - | TRBJ1-5 | TRBV6-2/TRBV6-3 | CASSSTGEGINQPQHF | TGTGCCAGCAGTTCGACGGGGGAGGGAATTAATCAGCCCCAGCATTTT
- | - | TRBJ2-3 | TRBV10-3 | CAIMGHKTDTQYF | TGTGCCATCATGGGGCATAAGACAGATACGCAGTATTTT
- | - | TRBJ2-5 | TRBV20-1 | CSATKTVQETQYF | TGCAGTGCTACAAAGACAGTCCAAGAGACCCAGTACTTC
- | many | TRBJ1-5 | TRBV4-1 | CASSQDTQFQPQHF | TGCGCCAGCAGCCAAGATACCCAGTTTCAGCCCCAGCATTTT
- | many | TRBJ1-2 | TRBV10-3 | CAISEPGQRSYGYTF | TGTGCCATCAGTGAACCGGGACAAAGGAGTTATGGCTACACCTTC
- | many | TRBJ1-5 | TRBV4-1 | CASSQERFGLSSNQPQHF | TGCGCCAGCAGCCAAGAAAGGTTTGGGCTATCGAGCAATCAGCCCCAGCATTTT
- | - | TRBJ1-2 | TRBV20-1 | CSARDPANYGYTF | TGCAGTGCTAGAGATCCAGCTAACTATGGCTACACCTTC
TRBD2 | - | TRBJ2-2 | TRBV29-1 | CSVEGGAGGDTGELFF | TGCAGCGTTGAAGGGGGCGCGGGGGGCGACACCGGGGAGCTGTTTTTT
- | many | TRBJ1-4 | TRBV20-1 | CSASSSQNYEKLFF | TGCAGTGCTAGTAGTAGTCAGAACTATGAAAAACTGTTTTTT
TRBD2 | many | TRBJ2-1 | TRBV20-1 | CSASGLANYNEQFF | TGCAGTGCCTCGGGACTAGCTAACTACAATGAGCAGTTCTTC
- | - | TRBJ2-2 | TRBV30 | CAWTRQNTGELFF | TGTGCCTGGACGAGACAGAACACCGGGGAGCTGTTTTTT
- | - | TRBJ2-1 | TRBV20-1 | CSARGNSNEHFF | TGCAGTGCTAGGGGTAACTCGAATGAGCATTTCTTC
- | many | TRBJ2-3 | TRBV5-4 | CASSLANTRGTDTQYF | TGTGCCAGCAGCTTGGCCAACACGCGCGGCACAGATACGCAGTATTTT
- | once | TRBJ1-5 | TRBV12-3/TRBV12-4 | CASSLAGQGWQPQHF | TGTGCCAGCAGTTTAGCGGGGCAGGGGTGGCAGCCCCAGCATTTT
- | many | TRBJ2-7 | TRBV20-1 | CSARTPRRGGSYEQYF | TGCAGTGCTCGAACCCCCCGGAGGGGAGGATCCTACGAGCAGTACTTC
TRBD2 | - | TRBJ2-5 | TRBV7-2 | CASSPSYGGAGETQYF | TGTGCCAGCAGCCCCTCCTACGGGGGGGCCGGAGAGACCCAGTACTTC
- | many | TRBJ2-7 | TRBV7-9 | CASSSTGIEQYF | TGTGCCAGCAGCTCAACAGGGATTGAGCAGTACTTC
TRBD1 | many | TRBJ1-2 | TRBV6-6 | CASSTNRPGQANYGYTF | TGTGCCAGCAGTACTAATCGACCGGGACAGGCTAACTATGGCTACACCTTC
- | few | TRBJ1-5 | TRBV19 | CASKEGMGYSNQPQHF | TGTGCCAGTAAGGAGGGTATGGGGTATAGCAATCAGCCCCAGCATTTT
TRBD1 | few | TRBJ2-5 | TRBV5-1 | CASSVGTGNGETQYF | TGCGCCAGCAGCGTAGGGACAGGGAATGGAGAGACCCAGTACTTC
- | few | TRBJ1-5 | TRBV28 | CASSPRGISNQPQHF | TGTGCCAGCAGTCCGAGAGGCATTAGCAATCAGCCCCAGCATTTT
TRBD2 | many | TRBJ2-1 | TRBV6-2/TRBV6-3 | CASSYGAGGNNEQFF | TGTGCCAGCAGTTACGGGGCGGGGGGGAATAATGAGCAGTTCTTC
- | many | TRBJ2-7 | TRBV12-3/TRBV12-4 | CASRKDTSSYEQYF | TGTGCCAGCAGGAAAGACACATCCTCCTACGAGCAGTACTTC
- | many | TRBJ2-7 | TRBV2 | CASRPGTTYEQYF | TGTGCCAGCAGGCCGGGGACGACCTACGAGCAGTACTTC